Listed below are T cell receptor beta chains from one sample, sequenced in a study of Ad26.COV2.S vaccination and SARS-CoV-2 variants. The table came from immunoSEQ multiplex PCR; TCRdb's copy has only in-frame clones and leaves some out. The data show some 300,000 clones, with about 82% seen just once and less than 2% held by the top ten. The material sequenced was peripheral blood, taken in a trial of Ad26.COV2.S vaccine versus placebo. The receptor source for this set is a person aged 18 to 59 who received the Ad26.COV2.S COVID-19 vaccine or a placebo. The CDR3 runs from the conserved cysteine through the conserved F or W. Each record gives: D gene, clone size, J gene, V gene, CDR3 DNA, CDR3 protein. A D gene is named only where the DNA matches it firmly. Clone sizes are given selectively: once, few, many, or a class where the clone is expanded.

- - TRBJ1-1 TRBV3-1/TRBV3-2 TGTGCCAGCAGCCCGTTCACTGGGCCCACTGAAGCTTTCTTT CASSPFTGPTEAFF
- - TRBJ2-1 TRBV9 TGTGCCAGCAGCGTTCCCCATGACAGCACGACTGACAATGAGCAGTTCTTC CASSVPHDSTTDNEQFF
- - TRBJ2-3 TRBV3-1/TRBV3-2 TGTGCCAGCAGCCCCGACCCACGGGGAGATACGCAGTATTTT CASSPDPRGDTQYF
TRBD1 few TRBJ1-6 TRBV5-5 TGTGCCAGGAGGGGACAGGGGCTTATGTCACCCCTCCACTTT CARRGQGLMSPLHF
- once TRBJ1-1 TRBV2 TGTGCCAGCAGTTTCGGATGGGAGACTGAAGCTTTCTTT CASSFGWETEAFF
TRBD1 - TRBJ1-2 TRBV30 TGTGCCCACCCGACAGGGGAAAACTATGGCTACACCTTC CAHPTGENYGYTF
TRBD1 once TRBJ2-7 TRBV12-3/TRBV12-4 TGTGCCACCAGGACAGGGGGCTCCTACGAGCAGTACTTC CATRTGGSYEQYF
- - TRBJ1-5 TRBV19 TGTGCCAGTAGTATAGTCAGGGAACAGAATCAGCCCCAGCATTTT CASSIVREQNQPQHF
- - TRBJ1-1 TRBV7-3 TGTGCCAGCACCCTCCGATCGGGGACTGAAGCTTTCTTT CASTLRSGTEAFF
- - TRBJ1-2 TRBV19 TGTGCCAGTAGTATAGAACCGATCAGCACCTATGGCTACACCTTC CASSIEPISTYGYTF
- - TRBJ2-5 TRBV9 TGTGCCAGCAGCCCCCCTGGACAGGCGGGGCCCCAAGAGACCCAGTACTTC CASSPPGQAGPQETQYF
- - TRBJ2-2 TRBV5-1 TGCGCCAGCAGCTTAACTCGGAGCTTAATGGCCGGGGAGCTGTTTTTT CASSLTRSLMAGELFF
TRBD1 - TRBJ1-2 TRBV10-3 TGTGCCATCACCCGGACAGGCGTCTGGGGCTACACCTTC CAITRTGVWGYTF
- few TRBJ2-7 TRBV5-1 TGCGCCAGCACTATCGGGGGCGGGGACTACGAGCAGTACTTC CASTIGGGDYEQYF
- - TRBJ2-5 TRBV2 TGTGCCAGCAGTGGAATAAACAGGGTTGAGACCCAGTACTTC CASSGINRVETQYF
TRBD2 - TRBJ2-1 TRBV7-9 TGTGCCAGCAGCTTAGGAGGGACTAGCGGGTACAATGAGCAGTTCTTC CASSLGGTSGYNEQFF
TRBD1 - TRBJ1-4 TRBV3-1/TRBV3-2 TGTGCCAGCAGCCCGCGGGACAGGGATGAAAAACTGTTTTTT CASSPRDRDEKLFF
- - TRBJ2-5 TRBV5-1 TGCGCCAGCAGCTTGAATTTGGAGGAGACCCAGTACTTC CASSLNLEETQYF
- few TRBJ2-7 TRBV13 TGTGCCAGCAGTTCAGATCACGGTTCGGCCCACGAGCAGTACTTC CASSSDHGSAHEQYF
- few TRBJ1-1 TRBV19 TGTGCCAGTAGGTTGGGGGGAGGCACTGAAGCTTTCTTT CASRLGGGTEAFF
- - TRBJ1-2 TRBV20-1 TGCAGTGCTAGTTTACAGGGAGGGCCCGACTCCACCTTTAACTATGGCTACACCTTC CSASLQGGPDSTFNYGYTF
TRBD1 - TRBJ2-1 TRBV9 TGTGCCAGCAGCGCGGGACAGGGAGATTGGAATGAGCAGTTCTTC CASSAGQGDWNEQFF
- - TRBJ2-7 TRBV3-1/TRBV3-2 TGTGCCAGCAGCCAAGCGGGGGAGCAGTACTTC CASSQAGEQYF
TRBD1 once TRBJ2-7 TRBV11-2 TGTGCCAGCACCCCCCGTGGGACAGGGTTCGTAGGCGAGCAGTACTTC CASTPRGTGFVGEQYF
- - TRBJ1-1 TRBV29-1 TGCAGCGTCGCAGTCCGGGGCGCCGGCGGAGCTTTCTTT CSVAVRGAGGAFF
- - TRBJ2-1 TRBV7-3 TGTGCCAGCAGCTTAATGTCGGGACCCTACAATGAGCAGTTCTTC CASSLMSGPYNEQFF
- - TRBJ2-6 TRBV4-1 TGCGCCAGCAGCCTCCAGGGCCTGGGGGCCAACGTCCTGACTTTC CASSLQGLGANVLTF
- - TRBJ1-1 TRBV20-1 TGCAGTGCTAGTCGTCAGAGCGAAGCTTTCTTT CSASRQSEAFF
- - TRBJ2-7 TRBV30 TGTGCCTGGTCCGACACATACGAGCAGTACTTC CAWSDTYEQYF
- - TRBJ2-5 TRBV19 TGTGCCAGTAGTATAGTTGAGTCCCGGGAGACCCAGTACTTC CASSIVESRETQYF
TRBD1 - TRBJ1-2 TRBV5-3 TGTGCCAGAAGCCTGATACAGGGGGCCAAGGTTCACTATGGCTACACCTTC CARSLIQGAKVHYGYTF
- - TRBJ1-3 TRBV7-2 TGTGCCAGCAGCTTAGTGGCAGGGGCTGGAAACACCATATATTTT CASSLVAGAGNTIYF
- - TRBJ2-5 TRBV10-3 TGTGCCATCAGTGAGCTCGGGGGCAACCCGGGTCACGAGACCCAGTACTTC CAISELGGNPGHETQYF
- once TRBJ2-3 TRBV5-6 TGTGCCAGCAGTCGAATGGCCGGGGCCACAATCACAGATACGCAGTATTTT CASSRMAGATITDTQYF
- - TRBJ2-2 TRBV4-1 TGCGCCAGCAGCCAAGAAATTCCGGGGGCAGGCGGGGAGCTGTTTTTT CASSQEIPGAGGELFF
- - TRBJ1-1 TRBV19 TGTGCCAGTACCTTGGGGGGAGACGGGAACACTGAAGCTTTCTTT CASTLGGDGNTEAFF
TRBD1 - TRBJ1-1 TRBV18 TGTGCCAGTCAGGGGGGAGAGTCTTTGAACACTGAAGCTTTCTTT CASQGGESLNTEAFF
- - TRBJ1-3 TRBV7-3 TGTGCCAGCAGCCCAGATGGAAACACCATATATTTT CASSPDGNTIYF
TRBD1 - TRBJ1-6 TRBV4-1 TGCGCCAGCAGCCAAGCGGACAGGGATAATTCACCCCTCCACTTT CASSQADRDNSPLHF
TRBD1 few TRBJ1-1 TRBV11-2 TGTGCCAGCAGCCCATTGGACAGGGTTGACACTGAAGCTTTCTTT CASSPLDRVDTEAFF
- - TRBJ1-1 TRBV2 TGTGCCAGCGATTGGGGACAATCGAACACTGAAGCTTTCTTT CASDWGQSNTEAFF
- - TRBJ1-2 TRBV19 TGTGCCAGTAGTATGGAGCCTACAGGGTACCTTTATGGCTACACCTTC CASSMEPTGYLYGYTF
- - TRBJ2-1 TRBV3-1/TRBV3-2 TGTGCCAGCAGCCAGCTCAAAACAGGGTACAATGAGCAGTTCTTC CASSQLKTGYNEQFF
- once TRBJ1-1 TRBV6-5 TGTGCCAGCACCGAAGGGGTGATGGCCACTGAAGCTTTCTTT CASTEGVMATEAFF
TRBD1 - TRBJ1-1 TRBV2 TGTGCCAGCAGTTTACAGGGGAGCACTGAAGCTTTCTTT CASSLQGSTEAFF
- - TRBJ2-7 TRBV21-1 TGTGCCAGCATCCCAACCTGTACCCCCAGCTCCTACGAGCAGTACTTC CASIPTCTPSSYEQYF
- - TRBJ1-2 TRBV5-1 TGCGCCAGGGCAGGGAGGGTCCCACCTAACTATGGCTACACCTTC CARAGRVPPNYGYTF
TRBD1 once TRBJ1-1 TRBV2 TGTGCCAGCAGTTTCCCCGGGACAGGGATAATGAACACTGAAGCTTTCTTT CASSFPGTGIMNTEAFF
- - TRBJ2-7 TRBV29-1 TGCAGCGTTGATGGGTTAGTCGGCAGGCGTTCCTACGAGCAGTACTTC CSVDGLVGRRSYEQYF
- - TRBJ1-3 TRBV7-2 TGTGCCAGCAGCTTAAATTACGGTGGACTGGTGGGCACCATATATTTT CASSLNYGGLVGTIYF
TRBD1 - TRBJ2-7 TRBV5-1 TGCGCCAGCAGCCGATTGGAAACAGGGGATTACGAGCAGTACTTC CASSRLETGDYEQYF
- - TRBJ2-2 TRBV6-1 TGTGCCAGCAGTGAAGCGCGCAGGCGGAACACCGGGGAGCTGTTTTTT CASSEARRRNTGELFF
TRBD2 - TRBJ2-1 TRBV11-2 TGTGCCAGCAGCTTGCTTCCTAGCGGGGGGACTGAGCAGTTCTTC CASSLLPSGGTEQFF
- - TRBJ1-2 TRBV20-1 TGCAGTGCTAGTTTCTCCCGGGACTATGGCTACACCTTC CSASFSRDYGYTF
- - TRBJ1-5 TRBV15 TGTGCCACCGCAAAGGGGCATCAGCCCCAGCATTTT CATAKGHQPQHF
- once TRBJ1-3 TRBV19 TGTGCCAGTAGCGACAGGCCCTTTTCTGGAAACACCATATATTTT CASSDRPFSGNTIYF
- - TRBJ1-1 TRBV6-6 TGTGCCAGCAGTTACTCGAGCGCTGAAGCTTTCTTT CASSYSSAEAFF